Here is one T cell receptor beta chain with its context. CDR1 and CDR2 from the germline V gene are SEHNR and FQNEAQ (reference sequence). The CDR3 is 15 amino acids. Trimming took off 4 bases at V and 1 base at J, with 12 bases between the two ends. The data stem from a study of T-cell memory formation after mild COVID-19. TCRdb re-called the 5' RACE reads through MiXCR, storing one row per CDR3 protein. There are around 400,000 distinct CDR3 sequences in the sample; 24% occur only once, and roughly 8.9% lies in the top ten. Sequenced sample: PBMCs or a T cell subset sorted from them (not recorded which). The sequence derives from an adult woman who had mild COVID-19 (a few samples of this study predate the infection). Cell type and time point are not known. The gene calls are TRBV7-9 and TRBJ2-3; D is unclear. The CDR3 protein is CASSSFRGGTDTQYF. The CDR3, as DNA: TGTGCCAGCAGCTCCTTTAGAGGTGGCACAGATACGCAGTATTTT.